The 10 T cell receptor beta chains below come from one sample, sequenced in a study of T cells in Graves' hyperthyroidism and ophthalmopathy (dated by TCRdb to between 2018 and 2021). Receptor libraries were prepared by multiplex PCR. Sequencer: Illumina HiSeq 2000. The TCR beta CDR3 regions were amplified from the RNA transcripts. A first-round RT-PCR of the TCR CDR3 used the HTBI primer set with the Qiagen OneStep RT-PCR kit. The public reads were quality trimmed at Q25 with fastp and then assembled into clones with MiXCR by TCRdb, keeping productive beta chains. Each entry is one CDR3 protein sequence, shown with its most common DNA and genes. This sample lists 550,000 to 700,000 distinct CDR3 sequences; roughly 50% were detected once. Of the sample, under 20% is held by the ten largest clones. Specimen: peripheral blood or thyroid tissue (not recorded which). These receptors were obtained from an adult woman with Graves' disease, either hyperthyroidism or ophthalmopathy (not recorded which).

The V call is TRBV2, the J call TRBJ2-5; D is possibly TRBD1 or TRBD2 (6 bases each). Germline values: CDR1 SNHLY, CDR2 FYNNEI. The CDR3 spans 14 residues. The V and J ends lost 5 bases and 5 bases respectively, with 15 bases between them. The CDR3 sequence is CASSRGRGRETQYF. For the CDR3, the DNA is TGTGCCAGCAGTCGGGGACGGGGGCGGGAGACCCAGTACTTC.

This clonotype has a count of ten or more. The V gene is TRBV29-1, the J gene TRBJ1-2; the match to TRBD1 covers 7 bases. The CDR3 extends over 19 amino acids. The V gene's germline CDR1 is SQVTM and CDR2 ANQGSEA. The ends lost 5 bases at V and 0 bases at J; junction bases unmatched: 21. The DNA of the CDR3 is TGCAGCGTTCCCCGCCGCCTTACCGGGACAGTTGGGGCTAACTATGGCTACACCTTC. It translates to CSVPRRLTGTVGANYGYTF. The variable domain in full, with the rest retrieved from reference TRBV29-1 and TRBJ1-2, is SAVISQKPSRDICQRGTSLTIQCQVDSQVTMMFWYRQQPGQSLTLIATANQGSEATYESGFVIDKFPISRPNLTFSTLTVSNMSPEDSSIYLCSVPRRLTGTVGANYGYTFGSGTRLTVV.

The chain recombines TRBV7-9 with TRBJ1-6, with D possibly being TRBD1 (6 bases). Trimming pared 2 bases from V and 5 bases from J, leaving 10 bases between. CDR1 and CDR2 from the germline V gene are SEHNR and FQNEAQ (reference sequence). The CDR3 loop spans 15 amino acids. CDR3 nucleotides: TGTGCCAGCAGCTTATCAGGGGAGAATAATTCACCCCTCCACTTT. Its translation: CASSLSGENNSPLHF.

In its sample, this clonotype was seen a few times. This rearrangement joins TRBV20-1 to TRBJ1-5, with 10 nucleotides matching TRBD1. The length of the CDR3 is 14 residues. CDR1 DFQATT and CDR2 SNEGSKA come from the germline V gene (reference sequence). The V and J ends lost 5 bases and 1 base, in that order; junction bases with no gene match: 2. CDR3 protein: CSAWGQGSNQPQHF. CDR3 bases: TGCAGTGCTTGGGGACAGGGGAGCAATCAGCCCCAGCATTTT.

V gene TRBV24-1 combines with J gene TRBJ2-5; D possibly corresponds to TRBD1 (5 bases). CDR1 and CDR2 (germline): KGHDR, SFDVKD. Trimming removed 9 bases at V and 5 bases at J, with 9 bases between. The CDR3 totals 11 residues. The CDR3 DNA reads as TGTGCCACCGCCTCAGGGGAGACCCAGTACTTC. Protein product: CATASGETQYF.

The chain employs TRBV7-2 and TRBJ2-7; 7 positions match TRBD1. Germline CDR1 SGHTA, CDR2 FQGNSA. This CDR3 contains 14 residues. V was pared by 9 bases and J by 5 bases, with 13 bases of the junction left unmatched. CDR3 coding DNA: TGTGCCAGTCGTCGACGGGACAGTTTTGACGAGCAGTACTTC. Translating it yields CASRRRDSFDEQYF.

There are many counts of this clonotype. In nucleotides, the CDR3 is TGTGCCAGCAGCTTTGGGGGGGAGCCCGGGGAGCTGTTTTTT. This codes for CASSFGGEPGELFF. The chain couples TRBV5-5 to TRBJ2-2; 7 bases are a match to TRBD2. This CDR3 comprises 14 residues. In germline, CDR1 is SGHKS, CDR2 YYEKEE (reference sequence). V was pared by 2 bases and J by 6 bases, with 4 bases of the junction left unmatched.

V and J are TRBV6-6 and TRBJ2-7; either TRBD1 or TRBD2 may fit D (5 bases each). Germline CDR1 and CDR2: MNHNY and SVGAGI (reference sequence). The CDR3 loop spans 17 amino acids. V shed 0 bases and J shed 3 bases, with 18 bases lying between them. CDR3 bases: TGTGCCAGCAGTTACTCGACATCGCAGGGACCACACTACGAGCAGTACTTC. Amino acids: CASSYSTSQGPHYEQYF.

This clonotype was seen just once. J is TRBJ2-2 and V is TRBV7-2; 9 nucleotides align to TRBD1. V trimming: 6 bases; J trimming: 1 base; junction bases outside the gene matches: 9. Germline CDR1 and CDR2: SGHTA and FQGNSA. This CDR3 region has 17 residues. The CDR3 reads CASRPSWGQGNTGELFF. The CDR3 nucleotides read TGTGCCAGCAGACCTTCCTGGGGACAGGGGAACACCGGGGAGCTGTTTTTT.

The chain recombines TRBV12-3 or TRBV12-4 with TRBJ2-7; 8 positions agree with TRBD1. CDR3 length equals 14 residues. The J segment lost 5 bases and the V segment lost 5 bases, leaving 8 bases of the junction unmatched. CDR3 DNA: TGTGCCAGCAGTCGACAGGGGATCGGGCACGAGCAGTACTTC. Amino acid sequence: CASSRQGIGHEQYF.